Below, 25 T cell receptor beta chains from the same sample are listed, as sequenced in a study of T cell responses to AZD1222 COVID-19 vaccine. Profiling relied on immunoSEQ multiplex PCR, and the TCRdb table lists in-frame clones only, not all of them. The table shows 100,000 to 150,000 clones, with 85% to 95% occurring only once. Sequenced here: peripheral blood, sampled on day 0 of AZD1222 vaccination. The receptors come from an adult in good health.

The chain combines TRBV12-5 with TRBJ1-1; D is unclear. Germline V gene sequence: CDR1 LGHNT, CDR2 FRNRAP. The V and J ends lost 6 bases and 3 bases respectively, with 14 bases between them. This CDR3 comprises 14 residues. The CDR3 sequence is CASGPSLWDTEAFF. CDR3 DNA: TGTGCTAGTGGCCCAAGCCTCTGGGACACTGAAGCTTTCTTT. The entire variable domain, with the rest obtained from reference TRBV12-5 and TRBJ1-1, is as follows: DARVTQTPRHKVTEMGQEVTMRCQPILGHNTVFWYRQTMMQGLELLAYFRNRAPLDDSGMPKDRFSAEMPDATLATLKIQPSEPRDSAVYFCASGPSLWDTEAFFGQGTRLTVV.

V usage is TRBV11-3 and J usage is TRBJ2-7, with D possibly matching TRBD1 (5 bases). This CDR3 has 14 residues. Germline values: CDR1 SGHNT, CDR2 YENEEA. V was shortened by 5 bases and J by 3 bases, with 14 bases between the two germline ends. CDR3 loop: CASSTTVSHYEQYF. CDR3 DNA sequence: TGTGCCAGCAGCACGACAGTCTCTCACTACGAGCAGTACTTC.

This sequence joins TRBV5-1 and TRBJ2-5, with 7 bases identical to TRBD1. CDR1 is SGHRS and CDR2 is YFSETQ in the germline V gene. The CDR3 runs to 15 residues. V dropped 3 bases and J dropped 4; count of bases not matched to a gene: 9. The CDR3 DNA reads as TGCGCCAGCAGCTCATTCACAGGGGTGGCAGAGACCCAGTACTTC. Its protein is CASSSFTGVAETQYF.

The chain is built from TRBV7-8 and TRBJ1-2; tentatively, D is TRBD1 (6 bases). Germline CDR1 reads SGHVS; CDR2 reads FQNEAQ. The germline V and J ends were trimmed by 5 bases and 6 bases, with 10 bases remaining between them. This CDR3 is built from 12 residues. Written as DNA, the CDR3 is TGTGCCAGCAGCCTACAGGGTAATGGCTACACCTTC. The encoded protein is CASSLQGNGYTF.

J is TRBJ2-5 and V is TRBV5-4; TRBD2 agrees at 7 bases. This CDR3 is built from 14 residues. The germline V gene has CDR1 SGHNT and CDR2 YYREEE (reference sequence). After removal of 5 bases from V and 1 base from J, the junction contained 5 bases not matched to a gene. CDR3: CASRGDYTQETQYF. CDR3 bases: TGTGCCAGCAGGGGGGACTACACCCAAGAGACCCAGTACTTC.

CDR3 DNA: TGTGCCAGCAGCTTACTTAGGGTCCGAAATTCTGGAAACACCATATATTTT. Translating gives CASSLLRVRNSGNTIYF. The chain links TRBV7-8 to TRBJ1-3; D unresolved. This CDR3 region has 17 residues. The ends were cut back, 2 bases at V and 1 base at J, with 15 bases in the middle. Germline CDR1 SGHVS, CDR2 FQNEAQ.

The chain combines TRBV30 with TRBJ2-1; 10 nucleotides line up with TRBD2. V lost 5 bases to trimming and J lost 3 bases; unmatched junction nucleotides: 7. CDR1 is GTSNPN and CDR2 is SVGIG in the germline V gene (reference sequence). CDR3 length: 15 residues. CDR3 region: CAWGSSGSDYNEQFF. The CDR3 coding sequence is TGTGCCTGGGGCTCTAGCGGGAGTGACTACAATGAGCAGTTCTTC. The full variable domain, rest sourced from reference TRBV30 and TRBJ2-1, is SQTIHQWPATLVQPVGSPLSLECTVEGTSNPNLYWYRQAAGRGLQLLFYSVGIGQISSEVPQNLSASRPQDRQFILSSKKLLLSDSGFYLCAWGSSGSDYNEQFFGPGTRLTVL.

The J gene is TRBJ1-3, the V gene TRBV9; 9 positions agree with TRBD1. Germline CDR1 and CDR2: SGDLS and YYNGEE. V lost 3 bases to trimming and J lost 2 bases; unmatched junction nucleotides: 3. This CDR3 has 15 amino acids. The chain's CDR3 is CASSGRTGAGNTIYF. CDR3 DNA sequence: TGTGCCAGCAGCGGCCGGACAGGGGCTGGAAACACCATATATTTT.

The CDR3 sequence: CASSLVGSAQETQYF. For the CDR3, the DNA is TGTGCCAGCAGCTTAGTCGGGTCGGCGCAAGAGACCCAGTACTTC. The chain uses TRBV13 and TRBJ2-5; D is unclear. Between the trimmed V and J ends, which lost 1 base and 2 bases, there was a span of 11 bases. CDR1 PRHDT and CDR2 FYEKMQ come from the germline V gene (reference sequence). The CDR3 consists of 15 residues.

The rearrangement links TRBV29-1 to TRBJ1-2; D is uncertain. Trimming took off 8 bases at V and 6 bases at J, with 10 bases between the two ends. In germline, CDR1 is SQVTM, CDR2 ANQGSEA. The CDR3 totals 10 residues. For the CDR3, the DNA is TGCAGCTCCAGTGAGGATGGCTACACCTTC. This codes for CSSSEDGYTF.

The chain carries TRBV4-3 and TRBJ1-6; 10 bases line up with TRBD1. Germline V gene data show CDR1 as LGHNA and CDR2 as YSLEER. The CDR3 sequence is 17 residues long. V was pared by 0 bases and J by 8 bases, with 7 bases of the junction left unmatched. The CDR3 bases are TGCGCCAGCAGCCAAGATGGGACAGGGGTTCTGGATTCACCCCTCCACTTT. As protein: CASSQDGTGVLDSPLHF.

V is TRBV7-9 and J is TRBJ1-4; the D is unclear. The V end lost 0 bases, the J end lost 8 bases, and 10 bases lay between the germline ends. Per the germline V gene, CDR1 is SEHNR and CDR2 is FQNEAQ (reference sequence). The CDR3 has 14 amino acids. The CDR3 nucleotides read TGTGCCAGCAGCTTAGCCTCGGTCGGGGAAAAACTGTTTTTT. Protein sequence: CASSLASVGEKLFF. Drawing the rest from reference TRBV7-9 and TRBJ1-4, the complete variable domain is DTGVSQNPRHKITKRGQNVTFRCDPISEHNRLYWYRQTLGQGPEFLTYFQNEAQLEKSRLLSDRFSAERPKGSFSTLEIQRTEQGDSAMYLCASSLASVGEKLFFGSGTQLSVL.

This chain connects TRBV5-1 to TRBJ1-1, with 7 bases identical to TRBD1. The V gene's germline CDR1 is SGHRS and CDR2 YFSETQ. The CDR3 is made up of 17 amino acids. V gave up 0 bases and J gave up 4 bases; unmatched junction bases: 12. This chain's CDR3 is CASSLVSRQGQSTEAFF. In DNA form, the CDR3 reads TGCGCCAGCAGCTTGGTGTCCCGACAGGGTCAAAGCACTGAAGCTTTCTTT.

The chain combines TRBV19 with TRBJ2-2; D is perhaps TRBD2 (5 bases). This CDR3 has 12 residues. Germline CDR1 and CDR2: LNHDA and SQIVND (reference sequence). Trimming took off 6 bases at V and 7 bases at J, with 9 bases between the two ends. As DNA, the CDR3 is TGTGCCAGTAGCTGGGGAGTCGGGGAGCTGTTTTTT. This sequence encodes CASSWGVGELFF.

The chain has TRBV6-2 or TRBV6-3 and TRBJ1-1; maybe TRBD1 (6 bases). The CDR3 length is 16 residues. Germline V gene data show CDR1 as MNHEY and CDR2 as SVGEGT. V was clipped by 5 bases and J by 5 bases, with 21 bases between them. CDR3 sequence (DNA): TGTGCCAGCAGTCCCCGGGTCACAGGGATCCCTACTGAAGCTTTCTTT. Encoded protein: CASSPRVTGIPTEAFF.

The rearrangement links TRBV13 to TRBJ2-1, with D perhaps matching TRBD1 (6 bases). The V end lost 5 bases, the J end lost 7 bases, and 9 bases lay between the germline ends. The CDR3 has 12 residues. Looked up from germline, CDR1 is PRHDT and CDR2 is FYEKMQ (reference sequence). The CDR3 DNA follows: TGTGCCAGCAGCCAACAGGGTAATGAGCAGTTCTTC. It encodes CASSQQGNEQFF. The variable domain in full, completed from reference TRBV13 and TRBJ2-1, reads AAGVIQSPRHLIKEKRETATLKCYPIPRHDTVYWYQQGPGQDPQFLISFYEKMQSDKGSIPDRFSAQQFSDYHSELNMSSLELGDSALYFCASSQQGNEQFFGPGTRLTVL.

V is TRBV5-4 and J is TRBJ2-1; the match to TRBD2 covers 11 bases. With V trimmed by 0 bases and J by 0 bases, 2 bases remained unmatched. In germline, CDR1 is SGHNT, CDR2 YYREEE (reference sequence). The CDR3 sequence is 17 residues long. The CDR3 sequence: CASSLVAGGNSYNEQFF. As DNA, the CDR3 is TGTGCCAGCAGCTTGGTAGCGGGAGGGAACTCCTACAATGAGCAGTTCTTC.

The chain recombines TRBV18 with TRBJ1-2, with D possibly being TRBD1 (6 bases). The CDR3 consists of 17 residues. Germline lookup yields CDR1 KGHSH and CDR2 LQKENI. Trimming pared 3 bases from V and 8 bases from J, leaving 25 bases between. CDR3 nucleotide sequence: TGTGCCAGCTCACCGGTCGGGGACAACGGACCCTCTGCAGGCTACACCTTC. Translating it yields CASSPVGDNGPSAGYTF.

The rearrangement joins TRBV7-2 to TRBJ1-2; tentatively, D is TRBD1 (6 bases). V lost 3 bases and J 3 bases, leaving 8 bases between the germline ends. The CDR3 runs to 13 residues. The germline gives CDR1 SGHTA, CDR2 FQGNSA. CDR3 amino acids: CASSLDSYYGYTF. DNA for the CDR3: TGTGCCAGCAGCTTGGACAGCTACTATGGCTACACCTTC. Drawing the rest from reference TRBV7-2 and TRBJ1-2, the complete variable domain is GAGVSQSPSNKVTEKGKDVELRCDPISGHTALYWYRQSLGQGLEFLIYFQGNSAPDKSGLPSDRFSAERTGGSVSTLTIQRTQQEDSAVYLCASSLDSYYGYTFGSGTRLTVV.

CDR3 region: CASSPGRVDTQYF. The CDR3, as DNA: TGTGCCAGCAGCCCTGGGAGGGTGGATACGCAGTATTTT. This chain links TRBV7-3 with TRBJ2-3; 7 nucleotides match TRBD2. The CDR3 is 13 amino acids. Germline V gene data show CDR1 as SGHTA and CDR2 as FQGTGA. Trimming at V came to 5 bases and at J to 6 bases, leaving 5 bases not matched to a gene.

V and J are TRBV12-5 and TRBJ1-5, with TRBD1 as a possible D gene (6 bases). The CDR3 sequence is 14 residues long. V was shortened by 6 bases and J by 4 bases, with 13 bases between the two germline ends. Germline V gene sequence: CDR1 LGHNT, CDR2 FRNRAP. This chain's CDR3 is CASGSRDTNQPQHF. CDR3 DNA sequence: TGTGCTAGTGGCTCGCGGGACACAAATCAGCCCCAGCATTTT. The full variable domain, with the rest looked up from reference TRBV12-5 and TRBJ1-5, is DARVTQTPRHKVTEMGQEVTMRCQPILGHNTVFWYRQTMMQGLELLAYFRNRAPLDDSGMPKDRFSAEMPDATLATLKIQPSEPRDSAVYFCASGSRDTNQPQHFGDGTRLSIL.

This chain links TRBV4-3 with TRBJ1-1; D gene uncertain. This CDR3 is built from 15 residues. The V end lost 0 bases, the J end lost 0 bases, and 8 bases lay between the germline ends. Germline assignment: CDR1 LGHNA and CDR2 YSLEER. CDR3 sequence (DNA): TGCGCCAGCAGCCAAGACCTGGAGGTGAACACTGAAGCTTTCTTT. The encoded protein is CASSQDLEVNTEAFF.

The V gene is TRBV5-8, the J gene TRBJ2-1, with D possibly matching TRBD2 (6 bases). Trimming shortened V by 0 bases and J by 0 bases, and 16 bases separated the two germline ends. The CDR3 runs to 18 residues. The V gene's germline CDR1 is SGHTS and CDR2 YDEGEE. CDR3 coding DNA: TGTGCCAGCAGCTTGGCCAGGACGGGGGTCAGCTCCTACAATGAGCAGTTCTTC. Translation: CASSLARTGVSSYNEQFF.

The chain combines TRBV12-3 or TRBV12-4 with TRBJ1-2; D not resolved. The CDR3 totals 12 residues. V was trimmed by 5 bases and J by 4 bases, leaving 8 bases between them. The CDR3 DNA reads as TGTGCCAGCAGTCCCGTAGGCTATGGCTACACCTTC. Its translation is CASSPVGYGYTF.

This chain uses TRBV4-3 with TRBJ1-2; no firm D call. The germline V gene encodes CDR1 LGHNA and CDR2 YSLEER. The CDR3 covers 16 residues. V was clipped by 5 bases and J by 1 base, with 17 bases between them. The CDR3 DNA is TGCGCCAGCAGCAAGGAGCGGTCGGCCTTTAACTATGGCTACACCTTC. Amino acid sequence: CASSKERSAFNYGYTF.